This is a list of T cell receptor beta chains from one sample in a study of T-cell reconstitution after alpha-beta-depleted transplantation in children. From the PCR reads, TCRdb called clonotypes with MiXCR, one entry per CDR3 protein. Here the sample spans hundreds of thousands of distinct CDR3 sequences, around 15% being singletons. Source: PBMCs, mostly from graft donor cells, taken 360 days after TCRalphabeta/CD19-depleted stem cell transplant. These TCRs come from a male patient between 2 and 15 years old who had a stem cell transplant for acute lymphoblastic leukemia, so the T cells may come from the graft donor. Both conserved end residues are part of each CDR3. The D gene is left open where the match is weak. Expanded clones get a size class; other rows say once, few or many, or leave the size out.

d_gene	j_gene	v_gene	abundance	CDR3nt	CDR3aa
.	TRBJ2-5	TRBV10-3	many	TGTGCCATCATGCGGGGGACAGCACAAGAGACCCAGTACTTC	CAIMRGTAQETQYF
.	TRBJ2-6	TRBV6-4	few	TGTGCCAGCATAGGGGGGATCTCTGGGGCCAACGTCCTGACTTTC	CASIGGISGANVLTF
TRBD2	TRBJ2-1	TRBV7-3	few	TGTGCCAGCAGCCCCGTCCCGGGACTAGCGGGAGAATCGCAGTTCTTC	CASSPVPGLAGESQFF
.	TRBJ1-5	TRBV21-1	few	TGTGCCAGCAGCCCGGACCCCGGGACAGGGAGGCGTCAGCCCCAGCATTTT	CASSPDPGTGRRQPQHF
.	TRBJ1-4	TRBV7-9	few	TGTGCCAGCAGCTTCCTACTCACAGGGACTCAGGAAAAACTGTTTTTT	CASSFLLTGTQEKLFF
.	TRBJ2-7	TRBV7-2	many	TGTGCCAGCAGCTCGGGGTTAGCCTACGAGCAGTACTTC	CASSSGLAYEQYF
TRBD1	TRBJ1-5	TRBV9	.	TGTGCCAGCAGCAAAGACAGGGCCCTCAATCAGCCCCAGCATTTT	CASSKDRALNQPQHF
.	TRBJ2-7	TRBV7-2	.	TGTGCCAGCAGCTTAAGTTCGGAGAGACGGTCGGAGGAGCAGTACTTC	CASSLSSERRSEEQYF
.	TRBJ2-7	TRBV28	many	TGTGCCAGCTGGAATGGGGCCCACGGGTCCTACGAGCAGTACTTC	CASWNGAHGSYEQYF
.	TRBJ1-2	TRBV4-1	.	TGCGCCAGCAGCCAGCTCGGGCGGGGCTACACCTTC	CASSQLGRGYTF
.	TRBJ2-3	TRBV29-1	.	TGCAGCGTTGAAAGCGTTACGACCAGCACAGATACGCAGTATTTT	CSVESVTTSTDTQYF
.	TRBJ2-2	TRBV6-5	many	TGTGCCAGCAGTTACACTGCGAACACCGGGGAGCTGTTTTTT	CASSYTANTGELFF
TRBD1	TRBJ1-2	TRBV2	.	TGTGCCAGCAGTGTTCTGACAGGGGGCGCTGGAAATGGCTACACCTTC	CASSVLTGGAGNGYTF
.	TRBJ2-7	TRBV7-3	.	TGTGCCAGCAGCTCCCTAACAGGGATGCAGTACTTC	CASSSLTGMQYF
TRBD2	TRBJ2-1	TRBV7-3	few	TGTGCCAGCAGCTCGATAGCGGGAAGCTCCTACAATGAGCAGTTCTTC	CASSSIAGSSYNEQFF
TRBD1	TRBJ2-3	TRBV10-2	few	TGCGCCAGCAGGATGGGACAGAGATTCGGCACAGATACGCAGTATTTT	CASRMGQRFGTDTQYF
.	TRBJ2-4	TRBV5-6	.	TGTGCCAGCAGCTTGCACCGGGCCATTCAGTACTTC	CASSLHRAIQYF
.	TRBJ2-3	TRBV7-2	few	TGTGCCAGCAGCTTAGGTCTCGGTAGAAACACAGATACGCAGTATTTT	CASSLGLGRNTDTQYF
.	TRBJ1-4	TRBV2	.	TGTGCCAGCAGTGAGGCCGTTGACAGCCCCACTAATGAAAAACTGTTTTTT	CASSEAVDSPTNEKLFF
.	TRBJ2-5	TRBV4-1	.	TGCGCCAGCAGCCAAGTAATGGTTGGGCTCACTACGGAGACCCAGTACTTC	CASSQVMVGLTTETQYF
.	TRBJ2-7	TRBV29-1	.	TGCAGCGTTGTTGGTAGGGAAGGCGCCTACGAGCAGTACTTC	CSVVGREGAYEQYF
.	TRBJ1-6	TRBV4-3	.	TGCGCCAGCAGCCAAGAAAGTTTTAATTCACCCCTCCACTTT	CASSQESFNSPLHF
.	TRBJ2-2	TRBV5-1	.	TGCGCCAGCAGCTTGGCGGGATTTGGCGGGGAGCTGTTTTTT	CASSLAGFGGELFF
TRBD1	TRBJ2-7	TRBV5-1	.	TGCGCCAGCAGCTGGAGACCGAAACAGGGGGACTTGCTGGTCTACGAGCAGTACTTC	CASSWRPKQGDLLVYEQYF
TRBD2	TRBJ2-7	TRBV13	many	TGTGCCAGCAGCTTGTTAGCGGGCCAACAATGGGATATGGCGTCCTACGAGCAGTACTTC	CASSLLAGQQWDMASYEQYF
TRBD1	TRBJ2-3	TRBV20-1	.	TGCAGTGCTAGAGATCGAATGGGACAGGGGGCAATAGATACGCAGTATTTT	CSARDRMGQGAIDTQYF
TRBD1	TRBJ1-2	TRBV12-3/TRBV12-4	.	TGTGCCAGTTTTACTCCGGGACAGGGTGAAGGCTACACCTTC	CASFTPGQGEGYTF
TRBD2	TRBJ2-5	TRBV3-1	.	TGTGCCAGCAGCCAAGATGGGGTAGCGGGAGGGCCTCATGAGACCCAGTACTTC	CASSQDGVAGGPHETQYF
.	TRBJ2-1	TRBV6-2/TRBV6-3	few	TGTGCCAGCAGTTACATAGCGGAGCAGTTCTTC	CASSYIAEQFF
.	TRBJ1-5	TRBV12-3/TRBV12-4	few	TGTGCCAGCAGTTTTCTCGAGAGCAATCAGCCCCAGCATTTT	CASSFLESNQPQHF
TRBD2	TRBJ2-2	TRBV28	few	TGTGCCAGCAAGAAGGCGGCGGGAGTCGTCACCGGGGAGCTGTTTTTT	CASKKAAGVVTGELFF
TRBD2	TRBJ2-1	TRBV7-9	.	TGTGCCAGCAGCTTAGCCCCTAGCGGGAGGAGCAATGAGCAGTTCTTC	CASSLAPSGRSNEQFF
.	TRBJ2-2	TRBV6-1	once	TGTGCCAGCAGCTTTACAGGATACACCGGGGAGCTGTTTTTT	CASSFTGYTGELFF
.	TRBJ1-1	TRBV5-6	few	TGTGCCAGCAGCTCATACACTGAAGCTTTCTTT	CASSSYTEAFF
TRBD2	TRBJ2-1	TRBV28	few	TGTGCCAGCAGTACCCTCGGACTAGCGGGAGCGCGATCTTACAATGAGCAGTTCTTC	CASSTLGLAGARSYNEQFF
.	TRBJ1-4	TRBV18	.	TGTGCCAGCTCACCACACATACACACCGATGAAAAACTGTTTTTT	CASSPHIHTDEKLFF
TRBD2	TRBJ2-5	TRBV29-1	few	TGCAGCGTTGGTTCTAGCGGGGGAGAGACCCAGTACTTC	CSVGSSGGETQYF
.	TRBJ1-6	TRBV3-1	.	TGTGCCAGCAGCCAAGATTTCCCGGTTTCACCCCTCCACTTT	CASSQDFPVSPLHF
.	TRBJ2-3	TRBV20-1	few	TGCAGTGCTAGAGATCGAGACAGGCTCACAGATACGCAGTATTTT	CSARDRDRLTDTQYF
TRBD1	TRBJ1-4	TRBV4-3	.	TGCGCCAGCAGCGGGGACAGGGGTTCGACTAATGAAAAACTGTTTTTT	CASSGDRGSTNEKLFF
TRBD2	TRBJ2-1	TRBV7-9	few	TGTGCCAGCAGCTCCACTAGCGATGAGCAGTTCTTC	CASSSTSDEQFF
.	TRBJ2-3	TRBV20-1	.	TGCAGTGCTAGAGATCCGAGGACTATCTCACACGCATCTAGCACAGATACGCAGTATTTT	CSARDPRTISHASSTDTQYF